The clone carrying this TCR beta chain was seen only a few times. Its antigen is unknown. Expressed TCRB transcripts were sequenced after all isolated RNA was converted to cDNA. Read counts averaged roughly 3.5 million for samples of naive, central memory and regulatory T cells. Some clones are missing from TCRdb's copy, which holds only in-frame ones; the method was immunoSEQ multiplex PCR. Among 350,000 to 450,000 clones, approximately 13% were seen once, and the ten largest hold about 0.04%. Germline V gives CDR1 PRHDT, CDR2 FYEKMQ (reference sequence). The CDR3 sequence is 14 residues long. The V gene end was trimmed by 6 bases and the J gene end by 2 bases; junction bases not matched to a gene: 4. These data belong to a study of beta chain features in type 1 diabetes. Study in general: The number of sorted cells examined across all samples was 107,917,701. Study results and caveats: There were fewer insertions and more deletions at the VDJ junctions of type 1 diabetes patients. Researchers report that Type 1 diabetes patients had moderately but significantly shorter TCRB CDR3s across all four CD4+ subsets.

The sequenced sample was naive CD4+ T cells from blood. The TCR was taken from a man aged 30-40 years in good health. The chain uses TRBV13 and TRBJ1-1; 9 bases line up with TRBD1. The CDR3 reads CASSRTGVNTEAFF. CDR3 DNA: TGTGCCAGCAGTAGGACAGGGGTTAACACTGAAGCTTTCTTT.